These 2 T cell receptor beta chains were all obtained from the same sample, sequenced in a study of PD-L1 blockade in urothelial cancer. Sequenced by immunoSEQ multiplex PCR; TCRdb stores in-frame clones only, minus some. The profile shows 46,000 or so clones, around nine tenths of them singletons. This specimen consisted of PBMCs, obtained around atezolizumab (anti-PD-L1) treatment. Receptors originate from a man between 60 and 75 years old with urothelial cancer.

This clone was counted a single time. The chain carries TRBV10-3 and TRBJ2-5; TRBD1 aligns across 9 bases. Losses at the gene ends were 6 bases for V and 4 bases for J; bases not matched to a gene: 6. Germline assignment: CDR1 ENHRY and CDR2 SYGVKD. The CDR3 spans 14 residues. The CDR3 loop reads CAISRDRDSETQYF. DNA for the CDR3: TGTGCCATCAGCCGGGACAGGGATTCAGAGACCCAGTACTTC.

The genes are TRBV30 and TRBJ2-7, with 7 bases identical to TRBD1. V dropped 8 bases and J dropped 3; count of bases not matched to a gene: 7. The CDR3 is 12 amino acids. Germline V gene data show CDR1 as GTSNPN and CDR2 as SVGIG (reference sequence). The DNA of the CDR3 is TGTGCCGGGACAACAGGGGACTACGAGCAGTACTTC. Residues: CAGTTGDYEQYF.